The clone carrying this TCR beta chain has at least ten counts. Preparing the TCRbeta library involved the use of unique molecular identifiers. TCRdb ran MiXCR on the PCR reads and lists one entry per CDR3 protein. Here the sample spans about 48,000 distinct CDR3 sequences, about 5% being singletons. This sample stems from a study of T-cell reconstitution after alpha-beta-depleted transplantation in children. Germline V gives CDR1 DFQATT, CDR2 SNEGSKA (reference sequence). Trimming removed 1 base at V and 3 bases at J, with 13 bases between. The CDR3 loop spans 15 amino acids. The specimen comprised PBMCs, mostly from graft donor cells, sampled 60 days after TCRalphabeta/CD19-depleted stem cell transplant. This TCR was recovered from a female patient between 2 and 15 years old who had a stem cell transplant for aplastic anemia, so the T cells may come from the graft donor. The rearrangement uses TRBV20-1 and TRBJ1-3; the D gene is possibly TRBD1 (5 bases). Here the CDR3 DNA reads TGCAGTGCTAGAGTCGAGGGACTAGGTGGAAACACCATATATTTT. Its translation: CSARVEGLGGNTIYF.